This is a list of T cell receptor beta chains from one sample in a study of early T cells in non-severe SARS-CoV-2 infection. One entry per CDR3 protein, called by TCRdb with MiXCR from the 5' RACE reads. The repertoire holds around 58,000 distinct CDR3 sequences, with over 4.5% as singletons. The sequenced material came from whole blood. These receptors were obtained from an adult who was a healthcare worker with PCR-confirmed SARS-CoV-2 infection or an uninfected control (not recorded which). The CDR3 runs from the conserved cysteine through the conserved F or W. Fields, in order: D gene, V gene, clone size, J gene, CDR3 protein, CDR3 DNA. A D gene is named only where the DNA matches it firmly. The size of a clone is reported for some rows only, either as once, few or many, or as a class for expanded clones.

-	TRBV10-1	many	TRBJ1-4	CASSRRGEKLFF	TGCGCCAGCAGTCGGAGAGGTGAAAAACTGTTTTTT
TRBD1	TRBV20-1	many	TRBJ1-3	CSANQGAGNTIYF	TGCAGTGCTAACCAGGGGGCTGGAAACACCATATATTTT
-	TRBV12-3/TRBV12-4	few	TRBJ2-3	CASSFGGSTDTQYF	TGTGCCAGCAGTTTTGGGGGGAGCACAGATACGCAGTATTTT
TRBD1	TRBV5-5	-	TRBJ1-6	CASSLDRRLLHF	TGTGCCAGCAGCCTGGACAGGAGGCTTCTCCACTTT
-	TRBV2	many	TRBJ2-1	CASSEAYTRLGNEQFF	TGTGCCAGCAGTGAAGCTTACACCAGGCTGGGGAATGAGCAGTTCTTC
TRBD1	TRBV6-1	many	TRBJ2-4	CASSEVQGAAKNIQYF	TGTGCCAGCAGTGAAGTACAGGGGGCAGCCAAAAACATTCAGTACTTC
TRBD2	TRBV9	few	TRBJ2-2	CASSVEEGLALNTGELFF	TGTGCCAGCAGCGTAGAAGAAGGACTAGCTCTTAACACCGGGGAGCTGTTTTTT
TRBD1	TRBV6-6	many	TRBJ1-2	CASSYSNPRGGSTF	TGTGCCAGCAGTTACTCCAATCCCAGGGGGGGATCCACCTTC
TRBD2	TRBV7-2	many	TRBJ2-5	CASRRRLAEETQYF	TGTGCCAGCAGACGCAGACTAGCGGAAGAGACCCAGTACTTC
TRBD1	TRBV2	-	TRBJ2-7	CASTGGTGGIYEQYF	TGTGCCAGCACTGGTGGGACAGGGGGGATCTACGAGCAGTACTTC
-	TRBV5-6	many	TRBJ1-5	CASSLSGDQPQHF	TGTGCCAGCAGCTTGTCTGGGGATCAGCCCCAGCATTTT
-	TRBV24-1	many	TRBJ2-7	CATGEGYEQYF	TGTGCCACCGGTGAGGGTTACGAGCAGTACTTC
-	TRBV25-1	many	TRBJ1-1	CASSQGEAFF	TGTGCCAGCAGCCAAGGAGAAGCTTTCTTT
-	TRBV10-2	-	TRBJ2-5	CASVRTYQETQYF	TGCGCCAGCGTCCGAACGTACCAAGAGACCCAGTACTTC
-	TRBV12-3/TRBV12-4	-	TRBJ1-2	CASSTRGWELYGYTF	TGTGCCAGCAGTACCAGAGGGTGGGAGCTATATGGCTACACCTTC
TRBD2	TRBV5-4	many	TRBJ2-7	CASSVVAGGGYEQYF	TGTGCCAGCAGCGTAGTAGCGGGAGGAGGTTACGAGCAGTACTTC
-	TRBV5-4	many	TRBJ2-3	CASSTGQPSTDTQYF	TGTGCCAGCAGCACCGGACAGCCGAGCACAGATACGCAGTATTTT
TRBD1	TRBV15	few	TRBJ2-7	CATSRSKRDRGYEQYF	TGTGCCACCAGCAGGTCCAAGAGGGACAGGGGCTACGAGCAGTACTTC
-	TRBV11-2	many	TRBJ2-7	CASSFEGGPYEQYF	TGTGCCAGCAGCTTTGAGGGGGGGCCTTACGAGCAGTACTTC
-	TRBV5-1	many	TRBJ1-6	CASREIPNSPLHF	TGCGCCAGCAGAGAAATTCCTAATTCACCCCTCCACTTT
-	TRBV30	many	TRBJ1-1	CAWTALLRGVLTEAFF	TGTGCCTGGACCGCTCTACTTAGGGGGGTATTGACTGAAGCTTTCTTT
TRBD2	TRBV5-1	-	TRBJ2-1	CASSQQGSGTYNEQFF	TGCGCCAGCAGCCAACAGGGTAGCGGGACGTACAATGAGCAGTTCTTC
-	TRBV12-3/TRBV12-4	many	TRBJ1-1	CASSPTRGGAFF	TGTGCCAGCAGTCCCACGAGGGGGGGAGCTTTCTTT
-	TRBV20-1	many	TRBJ2-3	CSARGRTPLPTDTQYF	TGCAGTGCTAGAGGGAGGACGCCCCTACCCACAGATACGCAGTATTTT